This TCR beta chain stems from a study of cytomegalovirus exposure and HLA in healthy donors. Findings of the study overall: V- and J-gene trimming in TCR beta was tied to a missense DCLRE1C variant by an analysis performed later. The productive fraction for most TCR beta V segments was about 87% or about 30% in an earlier analysis.

In the case of this clone: The target antigen is unknown.

V lost 4 bases and J lost 4; bases outside the gene matches: 4. Per the germline V gene, CDR1 is SQVTM and CDR2 is ANQGSEA. CDR3 length equals 13 residues. Researchers ran the PCR with 60 Vbeta and 13 Jbeta primers. TCRdb's copy holds only in-frame clones and misses some; the assay was immunoSEQ multiplex PCR. Seen here are fewer than 150,000 clones, approximately 76% observed once, and the top ten hold about 16%. This chain uses TRBV29-1 with TRBJ1-5; 7 positions agree with TRBD1. This clonotype was obtained from a man between 45 and 60 years old in good health and CMV-seropositive. Sequencing was performed on PBMCs. CDR3 bases: TGCAGCGTTGTATCAGGGGGTAATCAGCCCCAGCATTTT. It is translated as CSVVSGGNQPQHF.